The TCR beta chain described here comes from a study of blood T cell repertoires in COVID-19. Overall study context: The analysed material was cDNA or gDNA that came from T cells, B-cell-depleted T cells, or PBMCs.

Original methodology: Nucleated cell number was recorded as an estimate derived from reference gene primer amplification. Sequencing was performed with immunoSEQ multiplex PCR; in TCRdb, only in-frame clones are kept and a portion is missing. The DNA was the basis for D and trimming; V, J and clone size are from that table. The sample holds tens of thousands of clones, approximately 86% seen once. This clone has a handful of counts. The CDR3 loop spans 15 amino acids. V lost 5 bases to trimming and J lost 6 bases; unmatched junction nucleotides: 9. Looked up from germline, CDR1 is MNHEY and CDR2 is SMNVEV (reference sequence).

This receptor was obtained from a woman in her 70s with active COVID-19. The J gene is TRBJ1-1, the V gene TRBV27, with 10 bases aligning to TRBD1. Sequencing was carried out using peripheral blood. The CDR3: CASSTVGDRGAEAFF. The DNA for the CDR3 is TGTGCCAGCAGTACTGTAGGGGACAGGGGTGCTGAAGCTTTCTTT.